This is a list of T cell receptor beta chains from one sample in a study of OX40 agonist ivuxolimab in advanced cancers. Sequencing was performed with immunoSEQ multiplex PCR; in TCRdb, only in-frame clones are kept and a portion is missing. The data show tens of thousands of clones, roughly 84% seen once. The material sequenced was CD4+ or CD8+ T cells sorted from blood, taken in a trial of the OX40 agonist ivuxolimab. Every receptor here comes from an adult with an advanced solid tumor such as melanoma, head and neck, liver or kidney cancer. CDR3s include the opening cysteine and the closing phenylalanine or tryptophan. Each record gives: clone size, D gene, V gene, J gene, CDR3 protein, CDR3 DNA. A D gene is named only where the DNA matches it firmly. Clone size appears in some rows only: once, few, many, or a class for an expanded clone.

clone size: -
D gene: TRBD1
V gene: TRBV27
J gene: TRBJ2-2
CDR3 protein: CASSIRQGAGTGELFF
CDR3 DNA: TGTGCCAGCAGTATACGACAGGGGGCAGGCACCGGGGAGCTGTTTTTT

clone size: once
D gene: TRBD1
V gene: TRBV5-1
J gene: TRBJ1-6
CDR3 protein: CASSTDRGLNSPLHF
CDR3 DNA: TGCGCCAGCAGCACTGACAGGGGGCTAAATTCACCCCTCCACTTT

clone size: once
D gene: -
V gene: TRBV6-5
J gene: TRBJ1-2
CDR3 protein: CASSYKWVPNYGYTF
CDR3 DNA: TGTGCCAGCAGTTACAAATGGGTCCCTAACTATGGCTACACCTTC

clone size: few
D gene: TRBD1
V gene: TRBV28
J gene: TRBJ2-5
CDR3 protein: CASSPPRQGSKTQYF
CDR3 DNA: TGTGCCAGCAGTCCTCCGAGACAGGGAAGCAAGACCCAGTACTTC

clone size: -
D gene: TRBD2
V gene: TRBV11-2
J gene: TRBJ2-3
CDR3 protein: CASSNGLAGGPGRDTQYF
CDR3 DNA: TGTGCCAGCAGCAATGGACTAGCGGGGGGTCCGGGAAGGGATACGCAGTATTTT

clone size: -
D gene: TRBD1
V gene: TRBV5-1
J gene: TRBJ1-6
CDR3 protein: CASSLDRGGRSPLHF
CDR3 DNA: TGCGCCAGCAGCTTGGACAGGGGAGGAAGGTCACCCCTCCACTTT

clone size: -
D gene: TRBD2
V gene: TRBV11-2
J gene: TRBJ2-7
CDR3 protein: CASSLGLAGAVYEQYF
CDR3 DNA: TGTGCCAGCAGCTTGGGACTAGCGGGAGCCGTCTACGAGCAGTACTTC

clone size: few
D gene: TRBD2
V gene: TRBV19
J gene: TRBJ2-3
CDR3 protein: CASSPGLAGAPDTQYF
CDR3 DNA: TGTGCCAGCAGCCCAGGACTAGCGGGAGCCCCAGATACGCAGTATTTT

clone size: -
D gene: -
V gene: TRBV19
J gene: TRBJ2-1
CDR3 protein: CASSISVNREDEQFF
CDR3 DNA: TGTGCCAGTAGTATATCGGTAAACCGTGAGGATGAGCAGTTCTTC

clone size: -
D gene: -
V gene: TRBV13
J gene: TRBJ1-1
CDR3 protein: CASSFGRNTEAFF
CDR3 DNA: TGTGCCAGCAGCTTTGGACGGAACACTGAAGCTTTCTTT